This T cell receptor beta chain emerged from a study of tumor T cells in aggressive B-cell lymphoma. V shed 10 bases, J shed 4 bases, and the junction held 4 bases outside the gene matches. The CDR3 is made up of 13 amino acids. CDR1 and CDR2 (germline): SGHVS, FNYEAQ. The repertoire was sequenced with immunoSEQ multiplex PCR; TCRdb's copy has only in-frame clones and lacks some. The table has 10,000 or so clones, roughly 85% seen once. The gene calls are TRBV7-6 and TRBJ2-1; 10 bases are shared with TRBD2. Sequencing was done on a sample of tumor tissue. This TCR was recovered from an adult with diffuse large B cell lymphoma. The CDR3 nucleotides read TGTGCCACAGGGACTAGCGATTACAATGAGCAGTTCTTC. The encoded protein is CATGTSDYNEQFF. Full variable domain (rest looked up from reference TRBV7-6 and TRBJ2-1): GAGVSQSPRYKVTKRGQDVALRCDPISGHVSLYWYRQALGQGPEFLTYFNYEAQQDKSGLPNDRFSAERPEGSISTLTIQRTEQRDSAMYRCATGTSDYNEQFFGPGTRLTVL.